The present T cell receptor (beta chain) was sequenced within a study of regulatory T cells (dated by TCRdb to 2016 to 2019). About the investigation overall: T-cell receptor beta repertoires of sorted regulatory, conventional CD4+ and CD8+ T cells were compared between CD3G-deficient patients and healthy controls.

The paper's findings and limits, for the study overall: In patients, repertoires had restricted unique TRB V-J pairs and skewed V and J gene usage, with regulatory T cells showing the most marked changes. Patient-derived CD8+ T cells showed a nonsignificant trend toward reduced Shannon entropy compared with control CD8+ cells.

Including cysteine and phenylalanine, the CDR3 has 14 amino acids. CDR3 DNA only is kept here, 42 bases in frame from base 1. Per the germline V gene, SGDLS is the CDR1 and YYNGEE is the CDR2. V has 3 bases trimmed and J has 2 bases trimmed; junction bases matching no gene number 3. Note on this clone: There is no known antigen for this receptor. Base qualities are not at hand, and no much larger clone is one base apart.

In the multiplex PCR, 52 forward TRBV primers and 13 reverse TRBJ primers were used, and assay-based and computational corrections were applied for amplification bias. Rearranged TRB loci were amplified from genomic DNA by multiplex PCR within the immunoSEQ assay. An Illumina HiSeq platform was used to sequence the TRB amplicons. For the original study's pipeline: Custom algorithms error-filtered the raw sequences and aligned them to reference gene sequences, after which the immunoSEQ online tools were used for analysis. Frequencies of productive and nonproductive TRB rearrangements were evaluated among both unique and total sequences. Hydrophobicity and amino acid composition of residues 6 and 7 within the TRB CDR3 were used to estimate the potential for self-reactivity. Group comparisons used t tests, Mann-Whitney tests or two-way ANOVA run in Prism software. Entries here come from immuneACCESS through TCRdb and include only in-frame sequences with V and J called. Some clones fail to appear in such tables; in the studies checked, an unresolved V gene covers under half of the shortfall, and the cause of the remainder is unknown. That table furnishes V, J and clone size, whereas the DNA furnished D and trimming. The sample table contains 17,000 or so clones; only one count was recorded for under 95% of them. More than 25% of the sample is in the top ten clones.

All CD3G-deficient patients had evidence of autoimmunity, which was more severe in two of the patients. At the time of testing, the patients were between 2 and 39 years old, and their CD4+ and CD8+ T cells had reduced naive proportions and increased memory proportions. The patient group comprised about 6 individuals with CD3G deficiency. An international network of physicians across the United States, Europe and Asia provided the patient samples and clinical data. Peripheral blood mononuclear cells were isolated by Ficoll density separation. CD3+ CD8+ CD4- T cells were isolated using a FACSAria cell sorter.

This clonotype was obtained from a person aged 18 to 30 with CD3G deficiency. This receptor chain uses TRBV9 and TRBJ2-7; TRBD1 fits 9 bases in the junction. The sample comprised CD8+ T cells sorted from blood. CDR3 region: CASSADRGTYEQYF. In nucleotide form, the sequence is TGTGCCAGCAGCGCGGACAGGGGAACCTACGAGCAGTACTTC.